This TCR beta chain was obtained from a study of post-analysis software for immune sequencing data. V lost 2 bases and J lost 7, with 15 bases in between. Per the germline V gene, CDR1 is MNHEY and CDR2 is SVGAGI. The CDR3 has 15 residues. As concerns this clonotype: No antigen is known for it.

Study-level points and caveats: TRBV5-6, TRBV5-1 and TRBV20-1 were among roughly 5 TRBV segments more frequent in patients than controls. Those with multiple sclerosis, the patient group, showed significantly lower normalized Chao1 diversity than controls.

TCR beta cDNA libraries included unique molecular identifiers. Using its own MiXCR run on the PCR reads, TCRdb lists one record per CDR3 protein. The sample holds roughly 870,000 distinct CDR3 sequences, around 50% seen once. Source material: blood. This chain uses TRBV6-5 with TRBJ2-1, with a weak D call TRBD1 (6 bases). The clonotype originates from a girl aged 5-17 years with multiple sclerosis. Here the CDR3 reads CASSYDGTNGNEQFF. CDR3 sequence (DNA): TGTGCCAGCAGTTACGACGGGACAAACGGAAATGAGCAGTTCTTC.